Presented here are 12 T cell receptor beta chains from one specimen sequenced in a study of shared clonotypes between healthy human individuals. Assay used: immunoSEQ multiplex PCR; TCRdb lists only in-frame clones, some missing. Of about 480,000 clones listed, 79% were seen once; the top ten hold around 13%. Sequenced input: PBMCs. These receptor sequences come from a woman aged 40 to 50 in good health. Some clones in this sample may be carry-over from other donors' samples.

The chain uses TRBV5-1 and TRBJ2-4; tentative D call: TRBD1 (6 bases). The J call is uncertain, as TRBJ2-7 better fits the DNA end. The germline V gene encodes CDR1 SGHRS and CDR2 YFSETQ. CDR3 length: 15 residues. In nucleotides, the CDR3 is TGCGCCAGCAGCTTGGGTGGCAGGGGTAGGAACGAGCAGTACTTC. This gives the protein CASSLGGRGRNEQYF.

Concerning this clone itself: This likely came from a read error, as a far larger clone is one base away. Other DNA variants within this sample encode the same CDR3. The gene calls are TRBV18 and TRBJ1-1; weak D call: TRBD1 (5 bases). The V and J ends lost 3 bases and 4 bases respectively, with 6 bases between them. Germline-derived CDR1 and CDR2 are KGHSH and LQKENI. The CDR3 consists of 12 residues. The chain's CDR3 is CASSPGATEAFF. As DNA, the CDR3 is TGTGCCAGCTCACCCGGGGCCACTGAAGCTTTCTTT.

This clone was found many times. V usage is TRBV6-5 and J usage is TRBJ2-7; D might be TRBD1 (6 bases). Germline V gene sequence: CDR1 MNHEY, CDR2 SVGAGI. Deletions cut 0 bases from V and 2 bases from J, with 11 bases between. There are 15 residues in the CDR3. The CDR3 region has the DNA TGTGCCAGCAGTTACTCTGAGACAGGAGCCTACGAGCAGTACTTC. Translating gives CASSYSETGAYEQYF.

The rearrangement joins TRBV11-2 to TRBJ1-1, with 7 bases lining up with TRBD1. CDR1 SGHAT and CDR2 FQNNGV come from the germline V gene. CDR3 length: 15 residues. The V and J ends lost 1 base and 5 bases, in that order; junction bases with no gene match: 7. In DNA form, the CDR3 reads TGTGCCAGCAGCTTAGGAGCAGGGGGGAGGACTGAAGCTTTCTTT. Protein sequence: CASSLGAGGRTEAFF.

The rearrangement joins TRBV9 to TRBJ2-5; D not resolved. Germline loops: CDR1 SGDLS, CDR2 YYNGEE. The V and J ends lost 5 bases and 7 bases respectively, with 12 bases between them. The CDR3 length is 12 residues. The CDR3 coding sequence is TGTGCCAGCAGTGATAGGTCCCGGACCCAGTACTTC. Translation: CASSDRSRTQYF.

The chain uses TRBV6-5 and TRBJ2-4, with 10 nucleotides matching TRBD2. Germline V CDR1 and CDR2: MNHEY, SVGAGI. This CDR3 region has 14 residues. Trimming removed 6 bases from V and 7 bases from J; junction bases left unmatched: 6. CDR3 protein: CASRPLAGDNIQYF. As DNA, the CDR3 is TGTGCCAGCAGGCCCCTAGCGGGAGATAACATTCAGTACTTC.

This clone was seen only a few times. The chain joins TRBV11-3 to TRBJ2-3, with a tentative D call TRBD1 (5 bases). This CDR3 has 15 residues. The V gene lost 5 bases and the J gene lost 3 bases, with 15 bases spanning the gap. CDR1 and CDR2 (germline): SGHNT, YENEEA. DNA of the CDR3: TGTGCCAGCAGCCCAGGGCAGGGTCGGACAGATACGCAGTATTTT. It specifies CASSPGQGRTDTQYF.

The rearrangement uses TRBV29-1 and TRBJ2-3; D may be TRBD1 (6 bases). The CDR3 has 13 residues. V dropped 6 bases and J dropped 0 bases, with 10 bases sitting between them. The germline V gene encodes CDR1 SQVTM and CDR2 ANQGSEA. The CDR3 loop reads CSVLQGSTDTQYF. For the CDR3, the DNA is TGCAGCGTGCTACAGGGTAGCACAGATACGCAGTATTTT.

As for this clone: At one boundary the junction diverges from the germline segment, which might be a read error. The V and J genes are TRBV5-1 and TRBJ2-5; 12 nucleotides match TRBD2. Per the germline V gene, CDR1 is SGHRS and CDR2 is YFSETQ. The CDR3 contains 15 residues. CDR3 DNA: TGCGCCAGCAGCCAAACTAGCGGGAGGCCAGAGACCCGGTACTTC. Its protein is CASSQTSGRPETRYF.

This clone was seen more than once but under ten times. The J gene is TRBJ1-1, the V gene TRBV30; D is unresolved. Trimming pared 5 bases from V and 4 bases from J, leaving 8 bases between. The CDR3 length is 11 residues. CDR1 is GTSNPN, CDR2 SVGIG, per germline (reference sequence). The CDR3 is CAWGRVTEAFF. CDR3 DNA sequence: TGTGCCTGGGGGAGGGTCACTGAAGCTTTCTTT.

The chain recombines TRBV4-3 with TRBJ2-7; 13 bases are a match to TRBD2. After removal of 4 bases from V and 1 base from J, the junction contained 4 bases not matched to a gene. The CDR3 is 16 amino acids. The germline V gene has CDR1 LGHNA and CDR2 YSLEER. CDR3 residues: CASSPGTSGTSYEQYF. The CDR3 coding sequence is TGCGCCAGCAGCCCAGGGACTAGCGGGACTTCCTACGAGCAGTACTTC.

This chain links TRBV14 with TRBJ1-2; no reliable D call. Germline V gene sequence: CDR1 SGHDN, CDR2 FVKESK. This CDR3 has 16 residues. Trimming left V 0 bases short and J 6 bases short, with 17 bases between. The CDR3 region has the DNA TGTGCCAGCAGCCAAGATGCGGCGAGGACCCGACATGGCTACACCTTC. It encodes CASSQDAARTRHGYTF.